This is a list of T cell receptor beta chains from one sample in a study of blood T cell repertoires in COVID-19. Assay used: immunoSEQ multiplex PCR; TCRdb lists only in-frame clones, some missing. The data contain 300,000 or so clones, about 86% of them singletons. The sequenced sample consisted of PBMCs or T cells enriched from blood (not recorded which). Receptors were obtained from a woman aged 40 to 50 with acute COVID-19. Both conserved end residues are part of each CDR3. Each record gives: D gene, V gene, J gene, clone size, CDR3 DNA, CDR3 protein. The D gene is left open where the match is weak. Not every row has a clone size; where given, it reads once, few, many or a size class.

.	TRBV19	TRBJ1-5	.	TGTGCCAGTAGTATTGAGGGATGGAATCAGCCCCAGCATTTT	CASSIEGWNQPQHF
TRBD1	TRBV29-1	TRBJ2-2	.	TGCAGCGTTCAGGGGACAGGGGGTGGCACCGGGGAGCTGTTTTTT	CSVQGTGGGTGELFF
TRBD1	TRBV6-6	TRBJ1-3	few	TGTGCCAGCAGTCGAACCAACAGGGGGTCTGGAAACACCATATATTTT	CASSRTNRGSGNTIYF
.	TRBV7-2	TRBJ1-1	few	TGTGCCAGCAGCTTAGCACGGGGGACGAACACTGAAGCTTTCTTT	CASSLARGTNTEAFF
.	TRBV5-4	TRBJ2-7	.	TGTGCCAGCAGCTTCTCCGGGACCTACGAGCAGTACTTC	CASSFSGTYEQYF
.	TRBV23-1	TRBJ1-1	.	TGCGCCAGCGCCCATCCCCGGGGTTGGGACACTGAAGCTTTCTTT	CASAHPRGWDTEAFF
.	TRBV7-3	TRBJ2-7	.	TGTGCCAGCAGCTTGTTTGGGCCAACCTCCTACGAGCAGTACTTC	CASSLFGPTSYEQYF
.	TRBV20-1	TRBJ1-5	.	TGCAGTGCTAGTTTGAGTAGCAATCAGCCCCAGCATTTT	CSASLSSNQPQHF
.	TRBV3-1/TRBV3-2	TRBJ1-1	.	TGTGCCAGCAGCCTACCAGCGGGTGAAGCTTTCTTT	CASSLPAGEAFF
TRBD1	TRBV2	TRBJ2-2	.	TGTGCCAGCAATCGACAGGGGAGCGGCGGGGAGCTGTTTTTT	CASNRQGSGGELFF
TRBD2	TRBV7-6	TRBJ2-5	.	TGTGCCAGCAGCTTAGGACTAGCGGGAGGGTGGGAGACCCAGTACTTC	CASSLGLAGGWETQYF
.	TRBV5-1	TRBJ2-6	.	TGCGCCAGCAGCTTGGGAGGGACTGTGTCTGGGGCCAACGTCCTGACTTTC	CASSLGGTVSGANVLTF
.	TRBV2	TRBJ1-3	.	TGTGCCAGCAGTCTACAGGGTCTAGGTAACACCATATATTTT	CASSLQGLGNTIYF
.	TRBV19	TRBJ2-1	once	TGTGCCAGTAGTATTGGGGCGCAATGGGGCAATGAGCAGTTCTTC	CASSIGAQWGNEQFF
.	TRBV9	TRBJ1-3	.	TGTGCCAGCAGCGTAGCAGGGGCCGCGGCTGGAAACACCATATATTTT	CASSVAGAAAGNTIYF
TRBD1	TRBV10-1	TRBJ1-4	.	TGCGCCAGCAGTGCAACGGGACAGGGGGAGACTAATGAAAAACTGTTTTTT	CASSATGQGETNEKLFF
TRBD1	TRBV11-2	TRBJ1-4	few	TGTGCCAGCAGCCCTTTGACAGGGGGCTTTGAAAAACTGTTTTTT	CASSPLTGGFEKLFF
.	TRBV6-5	TRBJ1-6	.	TGTGCCAGCAGTCTACCAGGACTCTATAATTCACCCCTCCACTTT	CASSLPGLYNSPLHF
.	TRBV7-9	TRBJ1-1	.	TGTGCCAGCAGCTCCCTCTCGGCGGGCAACACTGAAGCTTTCTTT	CASSSLSAGNTEAFF
.	TRBV18	TRBJ1-1	.	TGTGCCAGCTCACTGATACCAGGGATAGGAACTGAAGCTTTCTTT	CASSLIPGIGTEAFF
.	TRBV28	TRBJ1-5	.	TGTGCCAGCTCCGGGGGTAGCAATCAGCCCCAGCATTTT	CASSGGSNQPQHF
.	TRBV3-1/TRBV3-2	TRBJ1-5	.	TGTGCCAGCAGCCAAGAAAGGGGCCGCCGGCATCAGCCCCAGCATTTT	CASSQERGRRHQPQHF
TRBD1	TRBV11-3	TRBJ2-2	.	TGTGCCAGCAGCTTAGAGAGGGGGCGAGCCGGGGAGCTGTTTTTT	CASSLERGRAGELFF
.	TRBV7-2	TRBJ1-2	.	TGTGCCAGCAGCACAATTAACTATGGCTACACCTTC	CASSTINYGYTF
.	TRBV7-8	TRBJ1-1	.	TGTGCCAGCAGCTTAATTTGGGGGGGGAACACTGAAGCTTTCTTT	CASSLIWGGNTEAFF
TRBD1	TRBV2	TRBJ2-1	.	TGTGCCAGCAGTCCCCCCGGGACAGTAAATGAGCAGTTCTTC	CASSPPGTVNEQFF
TRBD2	TRBV4-3	TRBJ2-7	.	TGCGCCAGCAGCCGTACCGGGACTAGCGGGAGCGAGCGCTTGGTTGAGCAGTACTTC	CASSRTGTSGSERLVEQYF
.	TRBV7-9	TRBJ1-1	.	TGTGCCAGCAGCTCCCGAGGTGAAGCTTTCTTT	CASSSRGEAFF
TRBD1	TRBV9	TRBJ1-1	.	TGTGCCAGCAGCGGGATCCTGACAGGGCCCACTGAAGCTTTCTTT	CASSGILTGPTEAFF
TRBD1	TRBV5-6	TRBJ1-5	.	TGTGCCAGCAGCTCGTTCGGGACAGATAATCAGCCCCAGCATTTT	CASSSFGTDNQPQHF
.	TRBV11-2	TRBJ1-2	.	TGTGCCAGCAGCTTAACTTTGGAGGCGGGCGCAGCCTATGGCTACACCTTC	CASSLTLEAGAAYGYTF
.	TRBV14	TRBJ1-1	once	TGTGCCAGCAGCCAAGGGACAGACACTGAAGCTTTCTTT	CASSQGTDTEAFF
TRBD1	TRBV10-2	TRBJ1-2	few	TGCGCCAGCCGTGGACAGGGTGCTAACTATGGCTACACCTTC	CASRGQGANYGYTF
.	TRBV7-9	TRBJ2-7	.	TGTGCCAGCAGCGACTTTCTACGGACAGTCGAAAACGAGCAGTACTTC	CASSDFLRTVENEQYF
.	TRBV5-1	TRBJ2-2	.	TGCGCCAGCAGCTCGGGAGCACTACGGAACACCGGGGAGCTGTTTTTT	CASSSGALRNTGELFF
.	TRBV6-2/TRBV6-3	TRBJ2-7	.	TGTGCCAGCAGCCTATGGGGCGGGGAGAGGAGGTCCTACGAGCAGTACTTC	CASSLWGGERRSYEQYF
.	TRBV7-9	TRBJ2-5	.	TGTGCCAGCAGCTTGTCTTCGGAGACCCAGTACTTC	CASSLSSETQYF
TRBD1	TRBV5-1	TRBJ1-1	once	TGCGCCAGTTATCCGGGACAGGGGGCATCAATGAACACTGAAGCTTTCTTT	CASYPGQGASMNTEAFF
.	TRBV5-4	TRBJ2-1	.	TGTGCCAGCAGCTTGATTGCGGCTCACAATGAGCAGTTCTTC	CASSLIAAHNEQFF
TRBD1	TRBV7-2	TRBJ2-2	.	TGTGCCAGCAGCTTTGACAGGGGGCGCCTTAGCACCGGGGAGCTGTTTTTT	CASSFDRGRLSTGELFF
.	TRBV18	TRBJ2-3	.	TGTGCCAGCTCACCAATAGACTACTACACAGATACGCAGTATTTT	CASSPIDYYTDTQYF
TRBD1	TRBV19	TRBJ1-1	.	TGTGCCAGTAGAGACAGGGGGCTGGATGGCACTGAAGCTTTCTTT	CASRDRGLDGTEAFF
TRBD1	TRBV5-5	TRBJ2-7	.	TGTGCCAGCACCGGACAGGGTGTCTACGAGCAGTACTTC	CASTGQGVYEQYF
TRBD1	TRBV19	TRBJ1-5	.	TGTGCCAGTAGTATCAGGACAGGGGCCTGGCAGCCCCAGCATTTT	CASSIRTGAWQPQHF
TRBD1	TRBV10-3	TRBJ1-1	.	TGTGCCATCAGGACAACAGACAGGGGAACTGAAGCTTTCTTT	CAIRTTDRGTEAFF
.	TRBV9	TRBJ2-2	.	TGTGCCAGCAGCGTCCGTCTGACCGGGGAGCTGTTTTTT	CASSVRLTGELFF
TRBD2	TRBV2	TRBJ2-2	.	TGTGCCAGCGAGCGGGGACTCCCTCCCGGGGAGCTGTTTTTT	CASERGLPPGELFF
TRBD1	TRBV28	TRBJ2-2	.	TGTGCCAGCAGTACTGACGGACAGGGCCCCGGGGAGCTGTTTTTT	CASSTDGQGPGELFF
.	TRBV6-5	TRBJ1-5	.	TGTGCCAGCAGTTACTCGAGTCCGAGCAATCAGCCCCAGCATTTT	CASSYSSPSNQPQHF
.	TRBV5-6	TRBJ2-5	.	TGTGCCAGCAGCCAGACTAGCAGGGGATTATCGGCCCAGTACTTC	CASSQTSRGLSAQYF
.	TRBV9	TRBJ2-2	.	TGTGCCAGCAGCGTAGCGCCGCGGAACACCGGGGAGCTGTTTTTT	CASSVAPRNTGELFF
.	TRBV6-1	TRBJ1-5	.	TGTGCCAGCAGTGAACATGAGGGTTTACAGCCCCAGCATTTT	CASSEHEGLQPQHF
.	TRBV28	TRBJ1-5	.	TGTGCCAGCAGTTTCTCGTCGGATCAGCCCCAGCATTTT	CASSFSSDQPQHF